This TCR beta chain came from a study of blood T cell repertoires in COVID-19. Study in general: The samples span acute and convalescent COVID-19 from the United States, Italy and Spain.

Germline V CDR1 and CDR2: DFQATT, SNEGSKA (reference sequence). V dropped 3 bases and J dropped 3; count of bases not matched to a gene: 6. This CDR3 contains 17 residues. The protocol was immunoSEQ multiplex PCR, while the TCRdb copy is restricted to in-frame clones and leaves out a portion. The table shows 200,000 to 250,000 clones, with around 80% occurring only once. Specimen: peripheral blood. The sequence was collected from a man under 40 with active or convalescent COVID-19. V gene TRBV20-1 combines with J gene TRBJ2-3, with 16 bases matching TRBD2. The CDR3 protein is CSASAPGLAGGTDTQYF. DNA of the CDR3: TGCAGTGCTAGTGCTCCGGGACTAGCGGGAGGGACAGATACGCAGTATTTT.